The 22 T cell receptor beta chains below all came from one sample that was sequenced in a study of vaccination and CD4 T cells after COVID-19. For these receptors, no antigen is known. Treatment specified: approximately 9-day PBMC culture with coronavirus spike peptide pools or control peptides (ViraFEST assay). Sequencing of DNA taken from cultured CD4+ T cells relied on the Oncomine TCR Beta short-read assay. MiXCR was run by TCRdb on the PCR reads, yielding one entry per CDR3 protein. This sample has under 25,000 distinct CDR3 sequences, with 26% found just once. Sequencing was carried out using cultured CD4+ T cells from blood. The origin of the receptors is a human donor with COVID-19.

Here the CDR3 reads CATSTTGLKQFF. The CDR3 nucleotides read TGTGCCACCAGTACTACAGGGCTCAAACAGTTCTTC. The chain recombines TRBV24-1 with TRBJ2-1; maybe TRBD1 (6 bases). This CDR3 has 12 residues. Between the trimmed V and J ends, which lost 6 bases and 13 bases, there was a span of 15 bases. Per germline, CDR1 KGHDR and CDR2 SFDVKD.

This clonotype was recorded a few times. The chain couples TRBV29-1 to TRBJ2-5; D gene uncertain. V lost 7 bases and J lost 2, with 11 bases in between. Germline V gives CDR1 SQVTM, CDR2 ANQGSEA. There are 12 residues in the CDR3. The CDR3 loop is CSAERQQETQYF. CDR3 bases: TGCAGCGCAGAACGGCAGCAAGAGACCCAGTACTTC.

The rearrangement links TRBV11-3 to TRBJ2-1, with D hard to call. Trimming pared 3 bases from V and 8 bases from J, leaving 14 bases between. This CDR3 has 14 residues. The germline V gene encodes CDR1 SGHNT and CDR2 YENEEA. The CDR3 here is CASSFTALVDEQFF. The DNA of the CDR3 is TGTGCCAGCAGCTTTACCGCTTTAGTCGATGAGCAGTTCTTC. The complete variable domain, with remaining parts taken from reference TRBV11-3 and TRBJ2-1, reads EAGVVQSPRYKIIEKKQPVAFWCNPISGHNTLYWYLQNLGQGPELLIRYENEEAVDDSQLPKDRFSAERLKGVDSTLKIQPAELGDSAVYLCASSFTALVDEQFFGPGTRLTVL.

This clonotype was detected only a few times. The chain joins TRBV11-2 to TRBJ1-2; 9 bases match TRBD1. The CDR3 consists of 19 residues. V dropped 5 bases and J dropped 8; count of bases not matched to a gene: 24. Germline lookup yields CDR1 SGHAT and CDR2 FQNNGV. The CDR3 region has the DNA TGTGCCAGCAGCGGAAGGACAGGGGTCGACCCTGGGGGAGTTGGGGGCTACACCTTC. Translating it yields CASSGRTGVDPGGVGGYTF.

The chain has TRBV27 and TRBJ2-7; TRBD1 agrees at 7 bases. This CDR3 has 15 residues. The V gene end was trimmed by 6 bases and the J gene end by 0 bases; junction bases not matched to a gene: 8. Germline lookup yields CDR1 MNHEY and CDR2 SMNVEV (reference sequence). CDR3 residues: CASRRYRDSSYEQYF. CDR3 nucleotides: TGTGCCAGCAGAAGATACAGGGACAGCTCCTACGAGCAGTACTTC.

This clonotype has more than one count but fewer than ten. This chain joins TRBV5-1 and TRBJ2-7, with 9 bases aligning to TRBD1. V shed 4 bases, J shed 2 bases, and the junction held 7 bases outside the gene matches. This CDR3 is 15 amino acids long. Germline V CDR1 and CDR2: SGHRS, YFSETQ. In DNA form, the CDR3 reads TGCGCCAGCAGCGGGGGACAGGGAGCTACCTACGAGCAGTACTTC. Translation: CASSGGQGATYEQYF.

There are a few counts of this clonotype. The chain uses TRBV20-1 and TRBJ2-2; the match to TRBD2 covers 10 bases. Germline CDR1 is DFQATT and CDR2 is SNEGSKA (reference sequence). Trimming took 0 bases from V and 7 from J; bases not matched to a gene: 5. The CDR3 sequence is 15 residues long. In DNA form, the CDR3 reads TGCAGTGCTAGAGATCCCAGCGGGGGGGTCGGGGAGCTGTTTTTT. Translating gives CSARDPSGGVGELFF.

J is TRBJ2-3 and V is TRBV29-1; 9 nucleotides agree with TRBD2. This CDR3 region has 13 residues. With 8 bases clipped from V and 3 bases from J, the junction kept 6 bases outside the gene matches. Germline V lookup: CDR1 SQVTM, CDR2 ANQGSEA. The CDR3, as DNA: TGCAGCAAGGCGGGGGGGCCTACAGATACGCAGTATTTT. Protein: CSKAGGPTDTQYF.

The chain carries TRBV6-5 and TRBJ1-2; D not resolved. Trimming removed 0 bases from V and 6 bases from J, with 17 bases in between. The CDR3 runs to 16 residues. From germline, CDR1 is MNHEY and CDR2 SVGAGI. CDR3 bases: TGTGCCAGCAGTTACTCGAGCGCGGGGAAGGGAGATGGCTACACCTTC. Its protein is CASSYSSAGKGDGYTF.

This chain links TRBV20-1 with TRBJ2-2; tentatively, D is TRBD2 (6 bases). The CDR3 contains 15 residues. The ends were cut back, 3 bases at V and 4 bases at J, with 15 bases in the middle. Germline V lookup: CDR1 DFQATT, CDR2 SNEGSKA (reference sequence). The CDR3: CSASGKGLRTGELFF. CDR3 DNA sequence: TGCAGTGCTAGTGGGAAGGGACTCCGCACCGGGGAGCTGTTTTTT.

This clonotype was found a few times. The genes are TRBV6-5 and TRBJ1-1, with D possibly matching TRBD1 (5 bases). Germline CDR1 MNHEY, CDR2 SVGAGI. V was shortened by 4 bases and J by 4 bases, with 7 bases between the two germline ends. This CDR3 is built from 12 residues. The CDR3 sequence is CASSFGGTEAFF. Here the CDR3 DNA reads TGTGCCAGCAGTTTTGGGGGCACTGAAGCTTTCTTT.

The chain combines TRBV11-3 with TRBJ2-7, with a tentative D call TRBD1 (6 bases). The CDR3 spans 15 residues. V gave up 6 bases and J gave up 5 bases, with 20 bases separating them. Germline V gene sequence: CDR1 SGHNT, CDR2 YENEEA. The CDR3, as DNA: TGTGCCAGCAGTAAACCGGCAACTAACAGGGACGAGCAGTACTTC. It yields the protein CASSKPATNRDEQYF.

The chain joins TRBV11-2 to TRBJ2-3; D gene unclear. Germline lookup yields CDR1 SGHAT and CDR2 FQNNGV. The germline V and J ends were trimmed by 2 bases and 4 bases, with 16 bases remaining between them. This CDR3 region has 16 residues. The CDR3 loop is CASSLNLRAFADTQYF. The DNA for the CDR3 is TGTGCCAGCAGCTTAAATCTCCGGGCATTCGCAGATACGCAGTATTTT. Looking up the rest from reference TRBV11-2 and TRBJ2-3 gives the full variable domain: EAGVAQSPRYKIIEKRQSVAFWCNPISGHATLYWYQQILGQGPKLLIQFQNNGVVDDSQLPKDRFSAERLKGVDSTLKIQPAKLEDSAVYLCASSLNLRAFADTQYFGPGTRLTVL.

A few counts support this clonotype. V and J are TRBV6-1 and TRBJ2-2, with TRBD1 matching 7 bases. CDR1 is MNHNS, CDR2 SASEGT, per germline. The length of the CDR3 is 16 residues. With 6 bases clipped from V and 1 base from J, the junction kept 8 bases outside the gene matches. CDR3 amino acids: CASRPPGQMNTGELFF. The CDR3, as DNA: TGTGCCAGCAGGCCCCCGGGACAGATGAACACCGGGGAGCTGTTTTTT.

The rearrangement links TRBV6-1 to TRBJ1-6; D may be TRBD1 (5 bases). CDR3 length: 14 amino acids. Trimming shortened V by 5 bases and J by 13 bases, and 18 bases separated the two germline ends. From germline, CDR1 is MNHNS and CDR2 SASEGT. The CDR3 bases are TGTGCCAGCAGTACGGGGTTTGGGGCTAAGCCCCTCCACTTT. It yields the protein CASSTGFGAKPLHF.

A note on this clonotype: One end of the junction fails to match germline, which may point to a read error. The J gene is TRBJ1-2, the V gene TRBV20-1; 9 bases match TRBD1. CDR3 length: 15 amino acids. Germline CDR1 reads DFQATT; CDR2 reads SNEGSKA (reference sequence). Here the CDR3 reads CSARAHTGGFPGYIF. The DNA for the CDR3 is TGCAGTGCTAGAGCGCATACAGGGGGCTTCCCCGGCTACATCTTC.

This clonotype was seen only a few times. The V gene is TRBV24-1, the J gene TRBJ2-3; perhaps TRBD1 as D (6 bases). The CDR3 sequence is 15 residues long. CDR1 is KGHDR and CDR2 is SFDVKD in the germline V gene. Trimming cost V 0 bases and J 2 bases, with 8 bases left between them. CDR3 nucleotide sequence: TGTGCCACCAGTGATTTGACAGGGACCACAGATACGCAGTATTTT. Its translation: CATSDLTGTTDTQYF.

This clonotype was seen a single time. The chain has TRBV11-2 and TRBJ2-7; TRBD1 agrees at 8 bases. CDR3 length: 12 amino acids. V lost 4 bases, J lost 6 bases, and 2 bases stayed unmatched. Germline CDR1 reads SGHAT; CDR2 reads FQNNGV. This CDR3 is CASSYGQGEQYF. CDR3 in DNA: TGTGCCAGCAGCTATGGACAGGGCGAGCAGTACTTC.

This clonotype was found once. This rearrangement joins TRBV14 to TRBJ1-4; D is perhaps TRBD1 (5 bases). In germline, CDR1 is SGHDN, CDR2 FVKESK. V lost 0 bases and J lost 10, with 12 bases in between. There are 14 residues in the CDR3. The CDR3 spells CASSQDPRGGKLFF. DNA for the CDR3: TGTGCCAGCAGCCAAGACCCGAGGGGCGGAAAACTGTTTTTT.

This clonotype has more than one count but fewer than ten. The rearrangement links TRBV6-1 to TRBJ1-3; D uncertain. Germline CDR1 reads MNHNS; CDR2 reads SASEGT. The CDR3 is 15 residues long. With 10 bases removed from V and 0 bases from J, the gap between germline ends came to 16 bases. The CDR3 nucleotides read TGTGCCACCCGCTCCTTGGCGTTCTCTGGAAACACCATATATTTT. This translates into CATRSLAFSGNTIYF.

This clonotype was seen a few times. V gene TRBV5-1 combines with J gene TRBJ1-2; TRBD1 aligns across 8 bases. Germline V gene sequence: CDR1 SGHRS, CDR2 YFSETQ. Trimming took 1 base from V and 5 from J; bases not matched to a gene: 7. This CDR3 spans 15 amino acids. CDR3 protein: CASSLRQGAGYGYTF. The CDR3 DNA is TGCGCCAGCAGCTTGAGGCAGGGGGCGGGTTATGGCTACACCTTC.

By sample share, this clonotype is medium-sized. The chain uses TRBV20-1 and TRBJ1-3, with D unclear. The CDR3 has 13 amino acids. Germline values: CDR1 DFQATT, CDR2 SNEGSKA (reference sequence). Trimming shortened V by 5 bases and J by 1 base, and 9 bases separated the two germline ends. The CDR3 DNA sequence: TGCAGTGCTGTGGGTGAATCTGGAAACACCATATATTTT. Protein product: CSAVGESGNTIYF.